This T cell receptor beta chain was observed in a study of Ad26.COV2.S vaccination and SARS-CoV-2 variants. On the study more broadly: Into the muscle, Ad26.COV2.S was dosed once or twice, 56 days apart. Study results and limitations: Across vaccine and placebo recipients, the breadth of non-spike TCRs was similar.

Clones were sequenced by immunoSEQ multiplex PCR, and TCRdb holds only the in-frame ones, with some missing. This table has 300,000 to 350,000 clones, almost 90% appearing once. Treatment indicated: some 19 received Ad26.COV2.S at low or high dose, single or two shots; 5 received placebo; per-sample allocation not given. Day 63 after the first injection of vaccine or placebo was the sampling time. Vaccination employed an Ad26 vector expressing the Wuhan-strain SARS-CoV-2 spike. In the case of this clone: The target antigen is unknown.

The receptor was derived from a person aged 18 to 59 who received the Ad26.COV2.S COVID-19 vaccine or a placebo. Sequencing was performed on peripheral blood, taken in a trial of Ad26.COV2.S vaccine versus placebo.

The CDR3 DNA reads as TGTGCCAGTGGGGTGAGCTCTGGAAACACCATATATTTT. It codes for CASGVSSGNTIYF. The chain combines TRBV19 with TRBJ1-3; D gene uncertain. The CDR3 runs 13 residues. Germline values: CDR1 LNHDA, CDR2 SQIVND (reference sequence). V lost 8 bases and J 0 bases, leaving 8 bases between the germline ends.